This TCR beta chain was recovered during a study of T-cell memory formation after mild COVID-19. As for the study in general: There were largely donor-specific TCR clusters. Study-wide results and limits: There were some responding clones in pre-infection memory, which suggested that cross-reactive memory had joined.

J lost 4 bases, V lost 0 bases, and 5 bases had no gene match. This CDR3 spans 16 amino acids. Germline CDR1 is LGHNT and CDR2 is FRNRAP. This clonotype came up a few times. Its antigen is as yet unknown. Each CDR3 protein is one row after TCRdb ran MiXCR on the 5' RACE reads. The profile covers approximately 560,000 distinct CDR3 sequences, with around 16% appearing a single time and around 7.8% taken by the ten largest. This rearrangement joins TRBV12-5 to TRBJ2-2; 7 bases line up with TRBD2. This sequence originates from an adult woman who had mild COVID-19 (a few samples of this study predate the infection). Cell type and time point are not known. Specimen: PBMCs or a T cell subset sorted from them (not recorded which). This chain's CDR3 is CASGLVLGGVTGELFF. The DNA for the CDR3 is TGTGCTAGTGGTTTGGTACTTGGGGGGGTCACCGGGGAGCTGTTTTTT.